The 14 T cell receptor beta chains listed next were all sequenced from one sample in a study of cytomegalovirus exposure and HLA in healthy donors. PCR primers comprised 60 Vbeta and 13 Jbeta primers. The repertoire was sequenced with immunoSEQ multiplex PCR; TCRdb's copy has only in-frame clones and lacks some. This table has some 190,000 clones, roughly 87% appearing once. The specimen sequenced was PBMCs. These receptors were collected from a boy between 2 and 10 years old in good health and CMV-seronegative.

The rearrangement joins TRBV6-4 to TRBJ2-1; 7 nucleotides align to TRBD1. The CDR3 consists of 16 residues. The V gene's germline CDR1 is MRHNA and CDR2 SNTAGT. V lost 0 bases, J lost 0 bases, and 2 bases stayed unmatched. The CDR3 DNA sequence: TGTGCCAGCAGTGACTCCGGGACAGCCTCCTACAATGAGCAGTTCTTC. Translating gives CASSDSGTASYNEQFF.

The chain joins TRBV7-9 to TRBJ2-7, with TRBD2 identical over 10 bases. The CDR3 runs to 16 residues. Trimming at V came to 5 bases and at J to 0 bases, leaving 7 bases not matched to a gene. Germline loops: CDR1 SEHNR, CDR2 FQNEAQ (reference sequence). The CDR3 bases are TGTGCCAGCAGCCTCGCACTAGCGGGGAGCTCCTACGAGCAGTACTTC. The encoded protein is CASSLALAGSSYEQYF. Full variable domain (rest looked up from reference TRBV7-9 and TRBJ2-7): DTGVSQNPRHKITKRGQNVTFRCDPISEHNRLYWYRQTLGQGPEFLTYFQNEAQLEKSRLLSDRFSAERPKGSFSTLEIQRTEQGDSAMYLCASSLALAGSSYEQYFGPGTRLTVT.

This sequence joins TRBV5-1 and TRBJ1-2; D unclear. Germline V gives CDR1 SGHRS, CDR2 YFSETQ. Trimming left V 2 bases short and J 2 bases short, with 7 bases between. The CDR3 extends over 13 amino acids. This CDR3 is CASSLQQNYGYTF. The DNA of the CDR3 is TGCGCCAGCAGCTTACAACAAAACTATGGCTACACCTTC.

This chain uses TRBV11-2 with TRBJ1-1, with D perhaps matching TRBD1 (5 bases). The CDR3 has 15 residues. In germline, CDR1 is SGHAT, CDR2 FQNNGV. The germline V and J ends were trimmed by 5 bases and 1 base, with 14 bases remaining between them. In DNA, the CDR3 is TGTGCCAGCAGCGCCTCGCAGGGCGGGAACACTGAAGCTTTCTTT. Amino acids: CASSASQGGNTEAFF.

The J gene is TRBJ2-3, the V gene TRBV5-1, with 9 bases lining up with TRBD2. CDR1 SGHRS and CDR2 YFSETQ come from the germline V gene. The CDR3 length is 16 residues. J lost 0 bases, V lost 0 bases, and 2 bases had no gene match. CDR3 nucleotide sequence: TGCGCCAGCAGCTTGGACCTAGCGGGGAGCACAGATACGCAGTATTTT. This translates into CASSLDLAGSTDTQYF.

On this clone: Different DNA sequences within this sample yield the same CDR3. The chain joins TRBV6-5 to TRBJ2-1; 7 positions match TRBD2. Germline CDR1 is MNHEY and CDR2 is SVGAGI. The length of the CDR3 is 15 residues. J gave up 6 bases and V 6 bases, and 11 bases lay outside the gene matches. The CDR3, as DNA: TGTGCCAGCAGGCTCGAGCGGGGAGTACGCAATGAGCAGTTCTTC. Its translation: CASRLERGVRNEQFF.

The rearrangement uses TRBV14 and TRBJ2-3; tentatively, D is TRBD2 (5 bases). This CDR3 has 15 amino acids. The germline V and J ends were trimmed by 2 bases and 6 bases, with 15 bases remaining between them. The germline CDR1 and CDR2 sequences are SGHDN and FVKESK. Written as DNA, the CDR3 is TGTGCCAGCAGCCAAAGCGTCCGGGGATCGGATACGCAGTATTTT. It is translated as CASSQSVRGSDTQYF. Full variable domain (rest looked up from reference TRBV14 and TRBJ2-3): EAGVTQFPSHSVIEKGQTVTLRCDPISGHDNLYWYRRVMGKEIKFLLHFVKESKQDESGMPNNRFLAERTGGTYSTLKVQPAELEDSGVYFCASSQSVRGSDTQYFGPGTRLTVL.

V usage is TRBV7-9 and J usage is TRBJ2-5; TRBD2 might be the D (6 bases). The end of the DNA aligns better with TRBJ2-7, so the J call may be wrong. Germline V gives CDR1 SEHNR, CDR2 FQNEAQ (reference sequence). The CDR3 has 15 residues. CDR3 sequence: CASSSGTGGIYEQYF. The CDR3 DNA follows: TGTGCCAGCAGCTCCGGGACCGGAGGGATCTACGAGCAGTACTTC.

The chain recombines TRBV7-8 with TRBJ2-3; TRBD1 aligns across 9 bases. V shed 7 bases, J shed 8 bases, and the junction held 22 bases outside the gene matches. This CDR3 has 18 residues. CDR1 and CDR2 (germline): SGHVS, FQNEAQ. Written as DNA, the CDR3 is TGTGCCAGCAACCCAGAGGGACAGGGCGCCCTAGACGGGGGTACGCAGTATTTT. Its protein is CASNPEGQGALDGGTQYF.

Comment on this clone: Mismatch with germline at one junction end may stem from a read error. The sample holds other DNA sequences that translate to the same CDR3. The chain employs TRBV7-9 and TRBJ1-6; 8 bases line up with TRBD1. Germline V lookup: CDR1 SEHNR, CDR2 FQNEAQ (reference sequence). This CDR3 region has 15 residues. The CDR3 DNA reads TGTGCTAGCAGCGGACAGGGCTTTTCAAATTCACCCCTCCACTTT. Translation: CASSGQGFSNSPLHF.

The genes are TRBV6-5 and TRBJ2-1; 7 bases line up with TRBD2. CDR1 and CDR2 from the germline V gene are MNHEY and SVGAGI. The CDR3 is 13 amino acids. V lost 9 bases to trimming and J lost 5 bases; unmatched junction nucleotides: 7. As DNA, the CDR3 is TGTGCCAGTTTGGGCCTAGCGGACAATGAGCAGTTCTTC. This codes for CASLGLADNEQFF.

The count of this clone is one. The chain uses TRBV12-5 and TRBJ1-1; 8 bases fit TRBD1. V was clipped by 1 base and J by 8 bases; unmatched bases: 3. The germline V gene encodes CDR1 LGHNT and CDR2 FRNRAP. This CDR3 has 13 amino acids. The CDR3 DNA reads TGTGCTAGTGGTTTGGGACAGGGGAGGGAAGCTTTCTTT. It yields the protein CASGLGQGREAFF. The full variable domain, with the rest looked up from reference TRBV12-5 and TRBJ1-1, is DARVTQTPRHKVTEMGQEVTMRCQPILGHNTVFWYRQTMMQGLELLAYFRNRAPLDDSGMPKDRFSAEMPDATLATLKIQPSEPRDSAVYFCASGLGQGREAFFGQGTRLTVV.

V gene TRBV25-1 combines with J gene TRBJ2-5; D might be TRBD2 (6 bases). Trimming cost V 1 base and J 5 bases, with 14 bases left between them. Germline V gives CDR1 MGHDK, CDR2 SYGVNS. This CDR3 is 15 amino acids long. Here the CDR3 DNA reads TGTGCCAGCAGTGAATGGGGGGTCAGGTCTGAGACCCAGTACTTC. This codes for CASSEWGVRSETQYF.

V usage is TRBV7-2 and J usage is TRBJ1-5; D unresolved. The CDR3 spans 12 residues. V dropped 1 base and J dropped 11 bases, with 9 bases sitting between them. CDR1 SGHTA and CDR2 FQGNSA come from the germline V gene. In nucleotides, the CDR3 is TGTGCCAGCAGCTTAGGATCATCGGCCCAGCATTTT. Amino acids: CASSLGSSAQHF.